This T cell receptor beta chain was sequenced for a study of early T cells in non-severe SARS-CoV-2 infection. For the study at large: Sequencing of bulk RNA from unsorted whole blood was done, without chain pairing.

General observations from the study: Matching results from VDJdb favored anti-spike CD8 responses, leaving private and CD4 specificities undetected.

Regarding this clonotype: The target antigen is unknown.

Tagging with unique molecular identifiers was applied to individual cDNA molecules. TCRdb recomputed calls from the 5' RACE reads with MiXCR, one row per CDR3 protein. The sample carries some 87,000 distinct CDR3 sequences, 9.5% to 13% recorded once. The clonotype originates from an adult who was a healthcare worker with PCR-confirmed SARS-CoV-2 infection or an uninfected control (not recorded which). Material: whole blood.

CDR3 loop: CAWKHEGGRTYEQYF. CDR3 in DNA: TGTGCCTGGAAACACGAGGGTGGGAGGACGTACGAGCAGTACTTC. The V and J genes are TRBV30 and TRBJ2-7; tentative D call: TRBD2 (6 bases). The CDR3 runs to 15 residues. V lost 4 bases and J lost 4, with 20 bases in between. Germline-derived CDR1 and CDR2 are GTSNPN and SVGIG (reference sequence).